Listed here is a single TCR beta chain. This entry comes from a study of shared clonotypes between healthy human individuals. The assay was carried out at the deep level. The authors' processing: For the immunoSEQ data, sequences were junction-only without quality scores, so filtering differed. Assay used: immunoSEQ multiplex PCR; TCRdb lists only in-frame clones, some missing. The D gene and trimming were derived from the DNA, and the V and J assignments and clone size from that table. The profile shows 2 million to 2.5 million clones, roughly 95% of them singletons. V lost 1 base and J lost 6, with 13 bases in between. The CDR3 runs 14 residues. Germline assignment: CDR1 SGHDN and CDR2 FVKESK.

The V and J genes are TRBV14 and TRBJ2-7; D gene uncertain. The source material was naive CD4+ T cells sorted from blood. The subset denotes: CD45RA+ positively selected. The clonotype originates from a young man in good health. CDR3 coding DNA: TGTGCCAGCAGCCAAGTGCACAAGATTCCCGAGCAGTACTTC. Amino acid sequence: CASSQVHKIPEQYF.